The next 2 T cell receptor beta chains were all read from a single sample in a study of CD8 T cells in ankylosing spondylitis. TCRdb reprocessed the 5' RACE reads with MiXCR, giving one entry per CDR3 protein. The table shows about 200,000 distinct CDR3 sequences, with roughly 25% occurring only once. Material for sequencing was blood, either unsorted or a sorted T cell fraction (not recorded which). These TCRs come from a male donor with ankylosing spondylitis or in good health (not recorded which).

There are a few counts of this clonotype. V is TRBV20-1 and J is TRBJ1-5; tentative D call: TRBD1 (6 bases). The germline V and J ends were trimmed by 2 bases and 2 bases, with 13 bases remaining between them. CDR1 is DFQATT and CDR2 is SNEGSKA in the germline V gene (reference sequence). This CDR3 region has 15 residues. The CDR3, as DNA: TGCAGTGCTAGATTACAGGGAAGTGGCAATCAGCCCCAGCATTTT. Translation gives CSARLQGSGNQPQHF.

This clonotype was observed at least ten times. The chain's CDR3 is CSVKYPGQRTGELFF. CDR3 nucleotides: TGCAGCGTCAAATACCCGGGACAGCGGACCGGGGAGCTGTTTTTT. The V call is TRBV29-1, the J call TRBJ2-2; 7 nucleotides line up with TRBD1. Germline CDR1 and CDR2: SQVTM and ANQGSEA. The CDR3 totals 15 residues. J gave up 5 bases and V 6 bases, and 12 bases lay outside the gene matches.